These T cell receptor beta chains were read from a single sample in a study of cytomegalovirus exposure and HLA in healthy donors. The data were produced by immunoSEQ multiplex PCR, yet TCRdb's version contains in-frame clones alone and is incomplete. The sample lists some 45,000 clones; approximately 52% were seen once. Sequencing was done on a sample of PBMCs. Receptors originate from a human donor in good health. Each CDR3 is given with its conserved first and last residue. The D gene is left open where the match is weak. Size is omitted from some rows. Given values are once, few, many or a class for expanded clones.

d_call: .
clone_size: .
v_call: TRBV7-2
j_call: TRBJ1-5
cdr3_nt: TGTGCCAGCAGCCAGGGTGGTGGCAATCAGCCCCAGCATTTT
cdr3_aa: CASSQGGGNQPQHF

d_call: TRBD1
clone_size: few
v_call: TRBV25-1
j_call: TRBJ1-1
cdr3_nt: TGTGCCAGCAGTGAATCTGACAGGGGGTTCGCTGAAGCTTTCTTT
cdr3_aa: CASSESDRGFAEAFF

d_call: TRBD2
clone_size: once
v_call: TRBV6-5
j_call: TRBJ2-1
cdr3_nt: TGTGCCAGCAGTCTACTAGCGGGAGCCTACAATGAGCAGTTCTTC
cdr3_aa: CASSLLAGAYNEQFF

d_call: .
clone_size: .
v_call: TRBV7-2
j_call: TRBJ1-2
cdr3_nt: TGTGCCAGCAGCTTACCCGGGGTTCAAAGCGGGGGCTACACCTTC
cdr3_aa: CASSLPGVQSGGYTF

d_call: .
clone_size: .
v_call: TRBV5-1
j_call: TRBJ2-6
cdr3_nt: TGCGCCAGCAGCTTGATGTCATGGGGCCTCGGCTCTGGGGCCAACGTCCTGACTTTC
cdr3_aa: CASSLMSWGLGSGANVLTF

d_call: .
clone_size: .
v_call: TRBV7-2
j_call: TRBJ1-2
cdr3_nt: TGTGCCAGCAGCCCGGGAGATGGCTACACCTTC
cdr3_aa: CASSPGDGYTF

d_call: .
clone_size: few
v_call: TRBV27
j_call: TRBJ2-7
cdr3_nt: TGTGCCAGCAGTTCCTACACAGGGGCGGGATACGAGCAGTACTTC
cdr3_aa: CASSSYTGAGYEQYF

d_call: TRBD1
clone_size: few
v_call: TRBV7-6
j_call: TRBJ2-7
cdr3_nt: TGTGCCAGCAGGCCGGGACAGAACTACGAGCAGTACTTC
cdr3_aa: CASRPGQNYEQYF

d_call: TRBD1
clone_size: .
v_call: TRBV11-2
j_call: TRBJ2-7
cdr3_nt: TGTGCCAGCAGTTTCCGGGACAGGGGATCCTACGAGCAGTACTTC
cdr3_aa: CASSFRDRGSYEQYF

d_call: .
clone_size: .
v_call: TRBV7-2
j_call: TRBJ2-7
cdr3_nt: TGTGCCAGCAGTGCGAGGGGGAGGGGACGAGACGAGCAGTACTTC
cdr3_aa: CASSARGRGRDEQYF

d_call: TRBD2
clone_size: .
v_call: TRBV5-1
j_call: TRBJ2-7
cdr3_nt: TGCGCCAGCAGCTTGGAGGTTCCCGGGACTAGCGGGAGGGCCGTGTACGAGCAGTACTTC
cdr3_aa: CASSLEVPGTSGRAVYEQYF

d_call: TRBD1
clone_size: .
v_call: TRBV6-6
j_call: TRBJ2-5
cdr3_nt: TGTGCCAGCAGTTACTCTCGGACAGGGAGAGAGACCCAGTACTTC
cdr3_aa: CASSYSRTGRETQYF

d_call: TRBD1
clone_size: .
v_call: TRBV19
j_call: TRBJ1-2
cdr3_nt: TGTGCCAGTAGTATTTCCCTGTCCGGGACAGGTGGAAATGGCTACACCTTC
cdr3_aa: CASSISLSGTGGNGYTF

d_call: .
clone_size: .
v_call: TRBV10-3
j_call: TRBJ1-5
cdr3_nt: TGTGCCCATGCTGGGGAGAAATATCAGCCCCAGCATTTT
cdr3_aa: CAHAGEKYQPQHF

d_call: TRBD2
clone_size: .
v_call: TRBV28
j_call: TRBJ2-3
cdr3_nt: TGTGCCAGCAGTTTGACCGGGGGGGGCACAGATACGCAGTATTTT
cdr3_aa: CASSLTGGGTDTQYF

d_call: TRBD2
clone_size: .
v_call: TRBV5-5
j_call: TRBJ2-5
cdr3_nt: TGTGCCAGCAGCTTGGCCGGGCGCGGGGGTAAGGGGGAGACCCAGTACTTC
cdr3_aa: CASSLAGRGGKGETQYF

d_call: .
clone_size: few
v_call: TRBV7-4
j_call: TRBJ1-5
cdr3_nt: TGTGCCAGCAGCTCTCGGGTTCCCAATCAGCCCCAGCATTTT
cdr3_aa: CASSSRVPNQPQHF

d_call: TRBD1
clone_size: .
v_call: TRBV18
j_call: TRBJ1-2
cdr3_nt: TGTGCCAGCTCAGCACAGGGGGACTATGGCTACACCTTC
cdr3_aa: CASSAQGDYGYTF

d_call: .
clone_size: .
v_call: TRBV27
j_call: TRBJ1-5
cdr3_nt: TGTGCCAGCAGTTTCGTAGGGGTCCCTAGCAATCAGCCCCAGCATTTT
cdr3_aa: CASSFVGVPSNQPQHF

d_call: .
clone_size: .
v_call: TRBV19
j_call: TRBJ2-2
cdr3_nt: TGTGCCAGTAACTCCCAGGTTCAGAACACCGGGGAGCTGTTTTTT
cdr3_aa: CASNSQVQNTGELFF

d_call: TRBD2
clone_size: once
v_call: TRBV7-2
j_call: TRBJ2-1
cdr3_nt: TGTGCCAGCAGCCCCTATAGCGGGAGGGCCCTCAATGAGCAGTTCTTC
cdr3_aa: CASSPYSGRALNEQFF

d_call: .
clone_size: few
v_call: TRBV5-1
j_call: TRBJ2-2
cdr3_nt: TGCGCCAGCAGCTTGGAACCCAGCGTCGGCGGGGAGCTGTTTTTT
cdr3_aa: CASSLEPSVGGELFF

d_call: TRBD2
clone_size: .
v_call: TRBV7-2
j_call: TRBJ2-7
cdr3_nt: TGTGCCAGCAGCTTAGCGGGAGGGCCGGGCGAGCAGTACTTC
cdr3_aa: CASSLAGGPGEQYF

d_call: TRBD1
clone_size: .
v_call: TRBV7-2
j_call: TRBJ1-4
cdr3_nt: TGTGCCAGCAGCTCCTCCGGGACAGGGGGTCGTTACGCCCCAAAACTGTTTTTT
cdr3_aa: CASSSSGTGGRYAPKLFF

d_call: .
clone_size: few
v_call: TRBV28
j_call: TRBJ1-5
cdr3_nt: TGTGCCAGCAGCCGGGGGTGGGGCAATCAGCCCCAGCATTTT
cdr3_aa: CASSRGWGNQPQHF

d_call: TRBD1
clone_size: .
v_call: TRBV5-8
j_call: TRBJ1-1
cdr3_nt: TGTGCCAGCAGCTTGTTCAGGGGGCGGTTGAACACTGAAGCTTTCTTT
cdr3_aa: CASSLFRGRLNTEAFF